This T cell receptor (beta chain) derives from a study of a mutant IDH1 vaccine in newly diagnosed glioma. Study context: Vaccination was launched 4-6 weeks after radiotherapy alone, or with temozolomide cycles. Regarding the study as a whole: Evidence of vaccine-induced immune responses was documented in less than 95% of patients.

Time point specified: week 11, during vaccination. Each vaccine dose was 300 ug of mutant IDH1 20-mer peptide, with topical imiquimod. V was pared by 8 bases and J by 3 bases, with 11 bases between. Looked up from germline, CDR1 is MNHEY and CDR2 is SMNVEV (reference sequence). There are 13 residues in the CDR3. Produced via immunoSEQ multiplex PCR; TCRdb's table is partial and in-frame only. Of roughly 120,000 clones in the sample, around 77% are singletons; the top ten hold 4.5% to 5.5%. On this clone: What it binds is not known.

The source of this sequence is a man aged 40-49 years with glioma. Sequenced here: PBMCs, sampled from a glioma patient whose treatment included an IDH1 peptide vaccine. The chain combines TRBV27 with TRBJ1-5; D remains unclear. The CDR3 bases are TGTGCCAGCCGAAGTCGCCCCAATCAGCCCCAGCATTTT. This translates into CASRSRPNQPQHF.